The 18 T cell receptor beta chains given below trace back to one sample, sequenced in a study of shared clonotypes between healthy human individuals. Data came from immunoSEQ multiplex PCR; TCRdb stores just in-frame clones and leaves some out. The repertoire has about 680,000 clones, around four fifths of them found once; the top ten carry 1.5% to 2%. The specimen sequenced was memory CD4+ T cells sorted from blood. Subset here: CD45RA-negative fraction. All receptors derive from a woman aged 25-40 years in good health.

The CDR3 spells CASSFGGLIYEQYF. In DNA, the CDR3 is TGTGCCAGCAGTTTTGGGGGACTGATCTACGAGCAGTACTTC. V usage is TRBV28 and J usage is TRBJ2-7; D is perhaps TRBD2 (6 bases). The CDR3 is 14 amino acids. CDR1 and CDR2 from the germline V gene are MDHEN and SYDVKM. V dropped 3 bases and J dropped 3 bases, with 12 bases sitting between them.

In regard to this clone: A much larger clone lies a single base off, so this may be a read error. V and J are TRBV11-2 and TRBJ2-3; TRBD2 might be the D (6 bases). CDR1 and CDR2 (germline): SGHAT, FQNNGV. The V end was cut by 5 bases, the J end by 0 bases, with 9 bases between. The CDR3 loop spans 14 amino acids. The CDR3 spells CASSPGTSTDTQYF. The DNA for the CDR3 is TGTGCCAGCAGCCCCGGGACTAGCACAGATACGCAGTATTTT.

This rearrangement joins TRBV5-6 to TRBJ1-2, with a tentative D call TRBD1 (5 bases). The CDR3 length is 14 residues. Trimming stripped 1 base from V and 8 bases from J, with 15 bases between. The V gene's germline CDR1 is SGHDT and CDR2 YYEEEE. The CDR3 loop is CASSLRAGSRGYTF. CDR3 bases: TGTGCCAGCAGCTTGAGGGCAGGGAGTCGCGGCTACACCTTC.

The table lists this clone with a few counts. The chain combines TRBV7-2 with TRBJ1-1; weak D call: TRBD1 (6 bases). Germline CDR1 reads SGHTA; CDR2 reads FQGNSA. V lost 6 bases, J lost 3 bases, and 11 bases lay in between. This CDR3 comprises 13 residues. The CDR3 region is CASRSRQDTEAFF. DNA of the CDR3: TGTGCCAGCAGATCCAGACAGGACACTGAAGCTTTCTTT. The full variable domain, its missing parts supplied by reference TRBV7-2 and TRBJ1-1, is GAGVSQSPSNKVTEKGKDVELRCDPISGHTALYWYRQSLGQGLEFLIYFQGNSAPDKSGLPSDRFSAERTGGSVSTLTIQRTQQEDSAVYLCASRSRQDTEAFFGQGTRLTVV.

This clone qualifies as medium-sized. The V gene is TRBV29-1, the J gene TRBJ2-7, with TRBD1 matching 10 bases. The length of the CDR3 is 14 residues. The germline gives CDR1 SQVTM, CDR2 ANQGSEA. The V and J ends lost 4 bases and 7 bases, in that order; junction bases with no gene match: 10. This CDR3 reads CSVVAWTGGNEQYF. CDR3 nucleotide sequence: TGCAGCGTTGTAGCGTGGACAGGGGGAAATGAGCAGTACTTC.

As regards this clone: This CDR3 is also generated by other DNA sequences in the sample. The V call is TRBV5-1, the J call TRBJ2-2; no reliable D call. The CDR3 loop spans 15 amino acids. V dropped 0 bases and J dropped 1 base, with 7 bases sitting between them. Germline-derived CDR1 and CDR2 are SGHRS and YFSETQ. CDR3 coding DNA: TGCGCCAGCAGCTTGGCCGTTGGGAACACCGGGGAGCTGTTTTTT. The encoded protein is CASSLAVGNTGELFF.

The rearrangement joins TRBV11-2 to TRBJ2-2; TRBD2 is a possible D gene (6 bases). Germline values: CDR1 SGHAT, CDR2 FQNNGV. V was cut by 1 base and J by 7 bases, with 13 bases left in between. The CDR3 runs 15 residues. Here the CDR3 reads CASSLARGTGGELFF. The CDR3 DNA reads TGTGCCAGCAGCTTAGCTCGCGGGACTGGCGGGGAGCTGTTTTTT. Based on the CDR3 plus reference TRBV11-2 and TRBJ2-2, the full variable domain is EAGVAQSPRYKIIEKRQSVAFWCNPISGHATLYWYQQILGQGPKLLIQFQNNGVVDDSQLPKDRFSAERLKGVDSTLKIQPAKLEDSAVYLCASSLARGTGGELFFGEGSRLTVL.

In DNA, the CDR3 is TGTGCCAGCAGCCAAGTCTCAGGAGCCGGGGAGCTGTTTTTT. Amino acid sequence: CASSQVSGAGELFF. This chain connects TRBV4-2 to TRBJ2-2; D remains unclear. CDR3 size: 14 residues. Trimming removed 1 base at V and 6 bases at J, with 9 bases between. Germline values: CDR1 LGHNA, CDR2 YNFKEQ.

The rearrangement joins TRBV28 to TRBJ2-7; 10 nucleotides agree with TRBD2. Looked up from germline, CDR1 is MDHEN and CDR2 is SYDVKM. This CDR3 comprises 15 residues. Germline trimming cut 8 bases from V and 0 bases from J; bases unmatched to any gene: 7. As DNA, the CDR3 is TGTGCCAGCGACATAGCGGGAGGCCTCTCCTACGAGCAGTACTTC. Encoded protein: CASDIAGGLSYEQYF.

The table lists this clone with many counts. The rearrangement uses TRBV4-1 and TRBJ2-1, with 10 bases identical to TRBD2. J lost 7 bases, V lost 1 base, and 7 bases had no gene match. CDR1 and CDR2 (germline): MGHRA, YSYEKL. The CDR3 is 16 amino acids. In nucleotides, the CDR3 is TGCGCCAGCAGCCAAGCCACTAGCGGGAATAGGAATGAGCAGTTCTTC. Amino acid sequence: CASSQATSGNRNEQFF.

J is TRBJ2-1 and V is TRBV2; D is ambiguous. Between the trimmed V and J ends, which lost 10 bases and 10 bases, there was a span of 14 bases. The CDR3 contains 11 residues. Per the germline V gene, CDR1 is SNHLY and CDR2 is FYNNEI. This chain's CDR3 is CANKVIQEQFF. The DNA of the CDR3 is TGTGCCAACAAAGTGATTCAGGAGCAGTTCTTC.

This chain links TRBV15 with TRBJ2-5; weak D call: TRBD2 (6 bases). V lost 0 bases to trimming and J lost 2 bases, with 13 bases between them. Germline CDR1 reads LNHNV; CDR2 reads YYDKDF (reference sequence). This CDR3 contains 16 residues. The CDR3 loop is CATSRDTGVGQETQYF. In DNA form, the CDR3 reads TGTGCCACCAGCAGAGATACGGGGGTCGGGCAAGAGACCCAGTACTTC.

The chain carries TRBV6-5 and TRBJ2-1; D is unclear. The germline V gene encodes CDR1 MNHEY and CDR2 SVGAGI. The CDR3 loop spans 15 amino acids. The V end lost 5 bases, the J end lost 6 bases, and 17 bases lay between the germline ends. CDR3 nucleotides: TGTGCCAGCAGTAACCGCCCCCAACTCCCCAATGAGCAGTTCTTC. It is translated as CASSNRPQLPNEQFF.

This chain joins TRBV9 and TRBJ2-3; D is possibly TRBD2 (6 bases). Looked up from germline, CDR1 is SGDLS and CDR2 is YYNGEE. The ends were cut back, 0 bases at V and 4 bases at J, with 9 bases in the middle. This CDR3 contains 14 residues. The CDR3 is CASSVVPGADTQYF. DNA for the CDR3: TGTGCCAGCAGCGTAGTGCCGGGAGCAGATACGCAGTATTTT.

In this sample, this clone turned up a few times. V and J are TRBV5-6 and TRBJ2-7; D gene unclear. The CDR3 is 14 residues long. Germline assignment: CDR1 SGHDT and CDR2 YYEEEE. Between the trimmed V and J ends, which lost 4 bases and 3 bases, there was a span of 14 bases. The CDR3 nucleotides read TGTGCCAGCAGCCTAGGGCGGAGCCTCTACGAGCAGTACTTC. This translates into CASSLGRSLYEQYF.

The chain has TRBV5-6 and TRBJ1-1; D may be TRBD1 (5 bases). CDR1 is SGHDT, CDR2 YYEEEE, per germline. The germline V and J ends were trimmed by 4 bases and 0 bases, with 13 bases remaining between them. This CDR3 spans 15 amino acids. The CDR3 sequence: CASSKTEGMNTEAFF. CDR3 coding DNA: TGTGCCAGCAGCAAGACAGAGGGTATGAACACTGAAGCTTTCTTT.

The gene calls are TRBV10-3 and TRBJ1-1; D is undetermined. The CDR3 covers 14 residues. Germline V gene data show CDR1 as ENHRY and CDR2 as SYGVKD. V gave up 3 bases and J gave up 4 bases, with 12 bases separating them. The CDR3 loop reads CAISDGPSSTEAFF. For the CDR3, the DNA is TGTGCCATCAGTGATGGGCCATCGAGCACTGAAGCTTTCTTT.

CDR3 DNA: TGTGCCAGTAGTAGCCACCGGGGGTACGAGCAGTACTTC. Translating it yields CASSSHRGYEQYF. V and J are TRBV19 and TRBJ2-7; tentative D call: TRBD2 (6 bases). Trimming removed 4 bases from V and 4 bases from J, with 11 bases in between. Germline CDR1 and CDR2: LNHDA and SQIVND (reference sequence). The CDR3 sequence is 13 residues long.